The clone carrying this T cell receptor beta chain was seen only a few times. Both 60 Vbeta primers and 13 Jbeta primers went into the PCR. The repertoire was sequenced with immunoSEQ multiplex PCR; TCRdb's copy has only in-frame clones and lacks some. The table lists about 120,000 clones, 6.5% to 9.5% of them singletons. The sample originates from a study of cytomegalovirus exposure and HLA in healthy donors. The CDR3 covers 14 residues. The V end lost 6 bases, the J end lost 5 bases, and 17 bases lay between the germline ends. Germline V gives CDR1 SGHRS, CDR2 YFSETQ. Specimen: PBMCs. J is TRBJ2-5 and V is TRBV5-1; weak D call: TRBD1 (5 bases). This receptor was obtained from a woman in her thirties or forties in good health and CMV-seropositive. In nucleotides, the CDR3 is TGCGCCAGCACCCTGCAGGGTGCCCGGGAGACCCAGTACTTC. This encodes CASTLQGARETQYF.